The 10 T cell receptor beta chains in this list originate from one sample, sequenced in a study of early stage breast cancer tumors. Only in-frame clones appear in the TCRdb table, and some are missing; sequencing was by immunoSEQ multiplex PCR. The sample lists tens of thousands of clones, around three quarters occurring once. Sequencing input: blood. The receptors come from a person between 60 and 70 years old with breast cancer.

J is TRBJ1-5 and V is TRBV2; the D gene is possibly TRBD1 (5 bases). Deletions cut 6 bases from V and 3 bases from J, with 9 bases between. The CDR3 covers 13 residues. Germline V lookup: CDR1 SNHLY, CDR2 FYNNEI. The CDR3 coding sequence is TGTGCCAGCAGGACGGGACTCAATCAGCCCCAGCATTTT. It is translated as CASRTGLNQPQHF.

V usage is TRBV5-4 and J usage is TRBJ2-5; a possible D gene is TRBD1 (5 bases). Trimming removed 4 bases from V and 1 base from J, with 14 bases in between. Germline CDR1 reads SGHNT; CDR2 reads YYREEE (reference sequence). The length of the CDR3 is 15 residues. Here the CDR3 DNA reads TGTGCCAGCAGCGAACAGGTAGCCAGCCAAGAGACCCAGTACTTC. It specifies CASSEQVASQETQYF.

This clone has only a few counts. CDR3 sequence reads: CASSLFLAGGYEQYF. In nucleotides, the CDR3 is TGTGCCAGCAGTTTATTCCTAGCGGGAGGCTACGAGCAGTACTTC. The chain uses TRBV27 and TRBJ2-7, with 11 bases that match TRBD2. From germline, CDR1 is MNHEY and CDR2 SMNVEV (reference sequence). The CDR3 length is 15 residues. J was trimmed by 3 bases and V by 1 base; bases with no gene match: 2.

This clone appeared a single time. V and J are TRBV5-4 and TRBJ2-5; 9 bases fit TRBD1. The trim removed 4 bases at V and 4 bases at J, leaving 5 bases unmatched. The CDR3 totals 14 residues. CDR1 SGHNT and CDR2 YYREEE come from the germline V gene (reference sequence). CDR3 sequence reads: CASSQQGAAETQYF. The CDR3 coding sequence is TGTGCCAGCAGCCAACAGGGGGCGGCAGAGACCCAGTACTTC.

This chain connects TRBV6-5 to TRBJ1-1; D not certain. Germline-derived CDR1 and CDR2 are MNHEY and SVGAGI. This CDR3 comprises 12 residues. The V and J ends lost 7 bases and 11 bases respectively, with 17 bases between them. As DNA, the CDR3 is TGTGCCAGCATTACATCGGGGTACACGGCTTTCTTT. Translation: CASITSGYTAFF.

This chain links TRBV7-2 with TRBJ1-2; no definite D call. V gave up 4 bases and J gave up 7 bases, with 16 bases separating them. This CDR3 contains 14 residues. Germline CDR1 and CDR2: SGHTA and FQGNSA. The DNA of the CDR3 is TGTGCCAGCAGCTCCCTTGGGGTAGCGGGTGGCTACACCTTC. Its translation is CASSSLGVAGGYTF. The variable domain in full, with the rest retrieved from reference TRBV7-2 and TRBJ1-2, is GAGVSQSPSNKVTEKGKDVELRCDPISGHTALYWYRQSLGQGLEFLIYFQGNSAPDKSGLPSDRFSAERTGGSVSTLTIQRTQQEDSAVYLCASSSLGVAGGYTFGSGTRLTVV.

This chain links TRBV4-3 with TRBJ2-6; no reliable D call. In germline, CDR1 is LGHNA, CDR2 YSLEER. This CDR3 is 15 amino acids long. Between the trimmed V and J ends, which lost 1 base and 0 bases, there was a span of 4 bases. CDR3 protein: CASSQVLSGANVLTF. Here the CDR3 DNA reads TGCGCCAGCAGCCAAGTCCTCTCTGGGGCCAACGTCCTGACTTTC.

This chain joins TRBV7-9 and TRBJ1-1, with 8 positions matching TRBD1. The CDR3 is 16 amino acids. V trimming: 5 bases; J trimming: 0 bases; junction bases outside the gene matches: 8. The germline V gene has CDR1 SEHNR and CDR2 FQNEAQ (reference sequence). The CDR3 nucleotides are TGTGCCAGCAGCGACGGGACAGGAGAGATGAACACTGAAGCTTTCTTT. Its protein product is CASSDGTGEMNTEAFF.

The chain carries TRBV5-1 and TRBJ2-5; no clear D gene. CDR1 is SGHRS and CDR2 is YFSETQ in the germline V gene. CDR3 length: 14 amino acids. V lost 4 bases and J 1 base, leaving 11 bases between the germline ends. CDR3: CASSPGLGQETQYF. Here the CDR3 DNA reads TGCGCCAGCAGCCCGGGTTTAGGCCAAGAGACCCAGTACTTC. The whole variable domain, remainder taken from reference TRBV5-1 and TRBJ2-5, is KAGVTQTPRYLIKTRGQQVTLSCSPISGHRSVSWYQQTPGQGLQFLFEYFSETQRNKGNFPGRFSGRQFSNSRSEMNVSTLELGDSALYLCASSPGLGQETQYFGPGTRLLVL.

CDR3 DNA sequence: TGTGCCAGCAGCACCGGACTAGCGGGCCTCTCCTACGAGCAGTACTTC. Protein: CASSTGLAGLSYEQYF. The chain recombines TRBV7-9 with TRBJ2-7, with 11 nucleotides matching TRBD2. Trimming took 5 bases from V and 0 from J; bases not matched to a gene: 6. The CDR3 covers 16 residues. The germline gives CDR1 SEHNR, CDR2 FQNEAQ (reference sequence).